The present T cell receptor beta chain was sequenced within a study of siplizumab effects on memory and regulatory T cells. For the study at large: Paired mixed lymphocyte reaction conditions consisted of siplizumab at around 1 ug/mL or no drug.

In its sample, this clone was seen many times. The antigen remains undetermined. CDR1 is MNHEY and CDR2 is SVGAGI in the germline V gene. V lost 10 bases and J lost 5, with 9 bases in between. The CDR3 is 12 amino acids. Mixed lymphocyte reaction cells underwent roughly six days of coculture at 37°C. Sequencing used immunoSEQ multiplex PCR; TCRdb keeps in-frame clones, though not all of them. Of approximately 20,000 clones in the sample, around half are singletons; the top ten hold nearly 5%. This receptor was identified in a human donor in good health; the cells came from an allogeneic mixed lymphocyte reaction. The sequenced sample was CFSE-low (dividing) CD4+ T cells sorted from an allogeneic mixed lymphocyte reaction. The chain links TRBV6-5 to TRBJ1-6, with a possible D match to TRBD1 (6 bases). CDR3 in DNA: TGTGCCACCGCAGGGGATAATTCACCCCTCCACTTT. Translation: CATAGDNSPLHF.